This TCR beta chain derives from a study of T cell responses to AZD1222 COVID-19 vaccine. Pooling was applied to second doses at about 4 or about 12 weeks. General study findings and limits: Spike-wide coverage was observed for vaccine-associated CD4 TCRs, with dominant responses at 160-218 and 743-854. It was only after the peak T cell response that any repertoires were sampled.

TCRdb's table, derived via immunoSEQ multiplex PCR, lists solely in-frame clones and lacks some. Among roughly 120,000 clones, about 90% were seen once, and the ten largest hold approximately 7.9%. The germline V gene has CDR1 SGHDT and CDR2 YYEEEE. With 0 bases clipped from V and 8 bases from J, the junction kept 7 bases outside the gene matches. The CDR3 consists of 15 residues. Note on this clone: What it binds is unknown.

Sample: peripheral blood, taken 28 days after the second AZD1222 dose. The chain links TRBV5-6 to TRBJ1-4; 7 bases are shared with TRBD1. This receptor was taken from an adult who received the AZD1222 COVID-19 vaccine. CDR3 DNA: TGTGCCAGCAGCTTGGGACAGGGAGGGGTAGAAAAACTGTTTTTT. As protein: CASSLGQGGVEKLFF.